The present TCR beta chain was sequenced within a study of cytomegalovirus exposure and HLA in healthy donors. Study results and caveats: It was likely that a cluster of highly shared sequence variants was a sequencing artifact.

Germline values: CDR1 SNHLY, CDR2 FYNNEI. V gave up 4 bases and J gave up 4 bases, with 13 bases separating them. The CDR3 extends over 14 amino acids. The PCR ran on 60 Vbeta and 13 Jbeta primers. Repertoires were generated with immunoSEQ multiplex PCR, while TCRdb's copy carries only in-frame clones and drops some. The sample consists of 54,000 or so clones, approximately 63% of them appearing once. Comments on this clone: Its target is not known.

The study sampled nominally healthy donors, though unrecorded immune exposures were likely. Sequenced: PBMCs. This chain uses TRBV2 with TRBJ1-1; a weak D match, TRBD1 (6 bases). The sequence came from a woman between 55 and 75 years old in good health and CMV-seropositive. CDR3 in amino acids: CASSAGGQLTEAFF. The CDR3 DNA reads as TGTGCCAGCAGTGCCGGCGGACAGCTCACTGAAGCTTTCTTT.